What follows are 20 T cell receptor beta chains derived from one specimen sequenced in a study of OX40 agonist ivuxolimab in advanced cancers. Data came from immunoSEQ multiplex PCR; TCRdb stores just in-frame clones and leaves some out. The table records 15,000 or so clones, roughly three quarters of them present only once. Here the sequenced sample was CD4+ or CD8+ T cells sorted from blood, taken in a trial of the OX40 agonist ivuxolimab. These receptors were collected from an adult with an advanced solid tumor such as melanoma, head and neck, liver or kidney cancer.

The chain is built from TRBV11-2 and TRBJ1-1; 8 bases fit TRBD1. J lost 1 base, V lost 2 bases, and 9 bases had no gene match. CDR3 size: 17 residues. The germline CDR1 and CDR2 sequences are SGHAT and FQNNGV. CDR3 residues: CASSLSPGQDWNTEAFF. CDR3 DNA: TGTGCCAGCAGCTTAAGTCCGGGACAGGATTGGAACACTGAAGCTTTCTTT.

The chain links TRBV29-1 to TRBJ2-2, with 10 positions matching TRBD2. Germline CDR1 reads SQVTM; CDR2 reads ANQGSEA. This CDR3 is 14 amino acids long. Trimming cost V 7 bases and J 1 base; bases outside gene matches: 3. CDR3 protein: CSGSSGGNTGELFF. The CDR3 DNA sequence: TGCAGCGGTTCTAGCGGGGGGAACACCGGGGAGCTGTTTTTT.

The chain uses TRBV6-6 and TRBJ2-7; tentatively, D is TRBD1 or TRBD2 (5 bases each). Germline lookup yields CDR1 MNHNY and CDR2 SVGAGI (reference sequence). V lost 0 bases and J lost 3, with 12 bases in between. There are 15 residues in the CDR3. CDR3 coding DNA: TGTGCCAGCAGTTACTCCAGGGACGTGGGCTACGAGCAGTACTTC. Its translation is CASSYSRDVGYEQYF.

The V call is TRBV6-5, the J call TRBJ2-7, with a possible D match to TRBD1 (5 bases). The CDR3 has 11 residues. Deletions cut 5 bases from V and 6 bases from J, with 8 bases between. Germline V gene data show CDR1 as MNHEY and CDR2 as SVGAGI. The CDR3 DNA reads TGTGCCAGCAGTCCAGGGTTCGAGCAGTACTTC. Residues: CASSPGFEQYF.

The rearrangement joins TRBV4-3 to TRBJ2-7, with D perhaps matching TRBD1 (6 bases). The CDR3 spans 13 residues. Germline CDR1 is LGHNA and CDR2 is YSLEER. Trimming took 3 bases from V and 1 from J, leaving 7 bases between them. The CDR3 region is CASSHRGSYEQYF. CDR3 DNA sequence: TGCGCCAGCAGCCACAGGGGATCCTACGAGCAGTACTTC.

The genes are TRBV6-1 and TRBJ2-5, with D uncertain. This CDR3 has 13 amino acids. Between the trimmed V and J ends, which lost 5 bases and 2 bases, there was a span of 9 bases. The germline gives CDR1 MNHNS, CDR2 SASEGT. CDR3 protein: CASSYLNQETQYF. CDR3 nucleotides: TGTGCCAGCAGTTATCTGAATCAAGAGACCCAGTACTTC.

This chain links TRBV11-3 with TRBJ1-1, with D unresolved. The CDR3 is 13 amino acids. Germline V gene lookup returns CDR1 SGHNT and CDR2 YENEEA. V dropped 4 bases and J dropped 6 bases, with 12 bases sitting between them. DNA for the CDR3: TGTGCCAGCAGCTCGGCCTCAAAGGCTGAAGCTTTCTTT. Translating it yields CASSSASKAEAFF. Complete variable domain (other parts from reference TRBV11-3 and TRBJ1-1): EAGVVQSPRYKIIEKKQPVAFWCNPISGHNTLYWYLQNLGQGPELLIRYENEEAVDDSQLPKDRFSAERLKGVDSTLKIQPAELGDSAVYLCASSSASKAEAFFGQGTRLTVV.

V and J are TRBV6-4 and TRBJ1-6, with D hard to call. Germline V gene lookup returns CDR1 MRHNA and CDR2 SNTAGT. This CDR3 has 19 amino acids. Deletions cut 2 bases from V and 0 bases from J, with 17 bases between. The CDR3 DNA reads TGTGCCAGCAGTGACCGAGGCGTTTTTAGGAGCTCCTATAATTCACCCCTCCACTTT. Its protein product is CASSDRGVFRSSYNSPLHF.

The gene calls are TRBV4-1 and TRBJ1-2; TRBD1 aligns across 9 bases. The V and J ends lost 3 bases and 4 bases, in that order; junction bases with no gene match: 3. The CDR3 sequence is 14 residues long. From germline, CDR1 is MGHRA and CDR2 YSYEKL. The DNA for the CDR3 is TGCGCCAGCAGCCATGGGACAGGGCTCTATGGCTACACCTTC. Its translation: CASSHGTGLYGYTF.

This chain connects TRBV4-1 to TRBJ1-5, with D possibly being TRBD1 (5 bases). The CDR3 contains 17 residues. Looked up from germline, CDR1 is MGHRA and CDR2 is YSYEKL. V shed 2 bases and J shed 4 bases, with 18 bases lying between them. The CDR3 is CASSQWGGDSANQPQHF. CDR3 bases: TGCGCCAGCAGCCAATGGGGTGGAGACAGTGCAAATCAGCCCCAGCATTTT.

The chain links TRBV27 to TRBJ2-7; the D is unclear. Deletions cut 5 bases from V and 4 bases from J, with 12 bases between. The germline V gene has CDR1 MNHEY and CDR2 SMNVEV (reference sequence). The CDR3 has 13 residues. As DNA, the CDR3 is TGTGCCAGCAGTCTCCTCCCATTGTACGAGCAGTACTTC. It specifies CASSLLPLYEQYF.

This clone was observed a few times. The rearrangement links TRBV27 to TRBJ1-1; D call uncertain. Germline V gives CDR1 MNHEY, CDR2 SMNVEV (reference sequence). This CDR3 is 14 amino acids long. Trimming pared 4 bases from V and 3 bases from J, leaving 12 bases between. In DNA form, the CDR3 reads TGTGCCAGCAGTTGGGTCGACGGGGACACTGAAGCTTTCTTT. Encoded protein: CASSWVDGDTEAFF.

V and J are TRBV19 and TRBJ1-5; D may be TRBD1 (6 bases). Germline V gene sequence: CDR1 LNHDA, CDR2 SQIVND (reference sequence). This CDR3 contains 13 residues. V lost 8 bases and J 7 bases, leaving 15 bases between the germline ends. The DNA for the CDR3 is TGTGCCAGTCAGTGGGGGGGGCGGCAGCCCCAGCATTTT. It specifies CASQWGGRQPQHF.

This sequence joins TRBV12-5 and TRBJ1-6; D is ambiguous. V lost 5 bases and J lost 3, with 11 bases in between. The CDR3 runs 15 residues. Germline CDR1 is LGHNT and CDR2 is FRNRAP. CDR3 DNA sequence: TGTGCTAGTGGTCTAAATCTGAGCTATAATTCACCCCTCCACTTT. Translated: CASGLNLSYNSPLHF. The full variable domain, in which reference TRBV12-5 and TRBJ1-6 provide the parts outside the CDR3, is DARVTQTPRHKVTEMGQEVTMRCQPILGHNTVFWYRQTMMQGLELLAYFRNRAPLDDSGMPKDRFSAEMPDATLATLKIQPSEPRDSAVYFCASGLNLSYNSPLHFGNGTRLTVT.

The chain has TRBV7-9 and TRBJ2-7; D not certain. The CDR3 runs 14 residues. Looked up from germline, CDR1 is SEHNR and CDR2 is FQNEAQ (reference sequence). V was shortened by 5 bases and J by 3 bases, with 14 bases between the two germline ends. The CDR3 sequence: CASSPEIDGYEQYF. CDR3 coding DNA: TGTGCCAGCAGCCCCGAGATAGACGGCTACGAGCAGTACTTC.

V gene TRBV4-1 combines with J gene TRBJ1-2; weak D call: TRBD1 (6 bases). Germline V gene lookup returns CDR1 MGHRA and CDR2 YSYEKL. The CDR3 is 15 amino acids. Deletions cut 4 bases from V and 0 bases from J, with 12 bases between. The CDR3 coding sequence is TGCGCCAGCAGCCCGATCGGGACAACTAACTATGGCTACACCTTC. Translated, it gives CASSPIGTTNYGYTF.

The chain couples TRBV30 to TRBJ1-1; D gene uncertain. Trimming took 2 bases from V and 2 from J, leaving 6 bases between them. The CDR3 runs to 12 residues. The germline V gene encodes CDR1 GTSNPN and CDR2 SVGIG (reference sequence). The CDR3 DNA follows: TGTGCCTGGAGTACGCGTAACACTGAAGCTTTCTTT. Its protein is CAWSTRNTEAFF.

This rearrangement joins TRBV28 to TRBJ2-2, with D perhaps TRBD1 (6 bases). CDR3 length: 20 amino acids. Between the trimmed V and J ends, which lost 4 bases and 0 bases, there was a span of 24 bases. The germline gives CDR1 MDHEN, CDR2 SYDVKM. The CDR3 loop is CASSSNIVNIGTSNTGELFF. DNA of the CDR3: TGTGCCAGCAGTTCCAACATCGTTAACATCGGGACATCGAACACCGGGGAGCTGTTTTTT.

The chain is built from TRBV4-1 and TRBJ1-2, with 7 bases fitting TRBD1. CDR1 is MGHRA and CDR2 is YSYEKL in the germline V gene. This CDR3 has 16 amino acids. With V trimmed by 1 base and J by 3 bases, 8 bases remained unmatched. CDR3 nucleotides: TGCGCCAGCAGCCAAGGAAGGGACAGTATCTACTATGGCTACACCTTC. As protein: CASSQGRDSIYYGYTF.

This chain links TRBV7-9 with TRBJ1-5; D is uncertain. This CDR3 contains 13 residues. Trimming left V 4 bases short and J 4 bases short, with 8 bases between. Germline CDR1 reads SEHNR; CDR2 reads FQNEAQ (reference sequence). The CDR3 loop is CASSYSPNQPQHF. The CDR3 bases are TGTGCCAGCAGCTATTCACCAAATCAGCCCCAGCATTTT.